The present T cell receptor (beta chain) was sequenced within a study of cytomegalovirus exposure and HLA in healthy donors. Vbeta (60) and Jbeta (13) primers were used in the PCR. Produced via immunoSEQ multiplex PCR; TCRdb's table is partial and in-frame only. Of approximately 140,000 clones listed, roughly 80% are singletons. V gave up 3 bases and J gave up 2 bases, with 22 bases separating them. This CDR3 comprises 18 residues. The germline gives CDR1 MDHEN, CDR2 SYDVKM. Broader study findings: The majority of TCR sequences were rare, yet some public TCRs appeared in many donors.

Comment on this clone: Its target is not known.

J is TRBJ1-2 and V is TRBV28, with D tentatively TRBD1 (5 bases). The receptor was derived from a man between 40 and 49 years old in good health and CMV-seropositive. The sequencing input was PBMCs. CDR3 coding DNA: TGTGCCAGCAGTTTTTCCCCCAATCGGCGGGGGAGGAACTATGGCTACACCTTC. Translation gives CASSFSPNRRGRNYGYTF.